Listed here are 25 T cell receptor beta chains from one sample, sequenced in a study of CD8+CD57+ T cells in acquired aplastic anemia. According to the study, genomic DNA was the template for TCR beta VDJ and CDR3 profiling. TCRdb re-derived calls from the reads in MiXCR, one entry per CDR3 protein. The sample lists 250,000 to 350,000 distinct CDR3 sequences, 56% occurring once. The sequenced patients had an expansion of CD8+CD57+ cells seen by flow cytometry. The sequencing input was sorted CD4+, CD8+, or CD8+CD57+ T cells (not recorded which) from PBMCs. Receptor source: a human donor with aplastic anemia.

The chain uses TRBV7-2 and TRBJ1-1; D is unclear. Trimming removed 5 bases from V and 4 bases from J, with 17 bases in between. Per germline, CDR1 SGHTA and CDR2 FQGNSA. The CDR3 has 15 amino acids. The CDR3 here is CASSEAGSPGTEAFF. DNA for the CDR3: TGTGCCAGCAGCGAGGCAGGATCGCCGGGCACTGAAGCTTTCTTT. Together with reference TRBV7-2 and TRBJ1-1, the CDR3 gives the full variable domain: GAGVSQSPSNKVTEKGKDVELRCDPISGHTALYWYRQSLGQGLEFLIYFQGNSAPDKSGLPSDRFSAERTGGSVSTLTIQRTQQEDSAVYLCASSEAGSPGTEAFFGQGTRLTVV.

This sequence joins TRBV10-2 and TRBJ2-2; no clear D gene. V lost 5 bases and J 1 base, leaving 14 bases between the germline ends. Germline lookup yields CDR1 WSHSY and CDR2 SAAADI. There are 16 residues in the CDR3. The CDR3 loop is CASSSLLGMNTGELFF. The CDR3 region has the DNA TGCGCCAGCAGTTCTTTACTGGGAATGAACACCGGGGAGCTGTTTTTT.

This sequence joins TRBV5-1 and TRBJ2-7; TRBD2 agrees at 8 bases. The CDR3 sequence is 14 residues long. CDR1 is SGHRS and CDR2 is YFSETQ in the germline V gene. V shed 0 bases, J shed 6 bases, and the junction held 5 bases outside the gene matches. In nucleotides, the CDR3 is TGCGCCAGCAGCTTGGAGCCGGGGGGGCTCGAGCAGTACTTC. It yields the protein CASSLEPGGLEQYF.

This sequence joins TRBV20-1 and TRBJ2-5; no clear D gene. The CDR3 length is 10 residues. The germline V and J ends were trimmed by 4 bases and 5 bases, with 5 bases remaining between them. The germline CDR1 and CDR2 sequences are DFQATT and SNEGSKA (reference sequence). CDR3 in amino acids: CSATYETQYF. The CDR3 DNA sequence: TGCAGTGCTACTTACGAGACCCAGTACTTC.

The chain uses TRBV20-1 and TRBJ2-7; D is unresolved. Trimming cost V 8 bases and J 5 bases, with 16 bases left between them. The germline V gene encodes CDR1 DFQATT and CDR2 SNEGSKA (reference sequence). This CDR3 region has 12 residues. The CDR3 nucleotides are TGCAGTAAATGGGGTAGCAGAGACGAGCAGTACTTC. The encoded protein is CSKWGSRDEQYF.

This clonotype was observed a few times. At one of its ends the junction is not consistent with the germline gene, which may arise from a read error. The chain recombines TRBV5-1 with TRBJ2-3; the match to TRBD1 covers 8 bases. The CDR3 has 16 amino acids. Per germline, CDR1 SGHRS and CDR2 YFSETQ. This CDR3 is CASGFGPDRGEDTQYF. Written as DNA, the CDR3 is TGCGCCAGCGGCTTTGGACCAGACAGGGGAGAAGATACGCAGTATTTT.

This clonotype was counted once. The V and J genes are TRBV20-1 and TRBJ2-2, with a tentative D call TRBD2 (6 bases). The CDR3 contains 14 residues. Germline V gene data show CDR1 as DFQATT and CDR2 as SNEGSKA (reference sequence). The ends were cut back, 0 bases at V and 9 bases at J, with 14 bases in the middle. This CDR3 is CSARDLLGRRELFF. CDR3 nucleotide sequence: TGCAGTGCTAGAGATCTTTTAGGGAGGAGGGAGCTGTTTTTT.

There are many counts of this clonotype. This chain joins TRBV27 and TRBJ2-7, with 7 bases aligning to TRBD1. Germline assignment: CDR1 MNHEY and CDR2 SMNVEV (reference sequence). The CDR3 spans 13 residues. V trimming: 6 bases; J trimming: 7 bases; junction bases outside the gene matches: 9. CDR3 nucleotides: TGTGCCAGCAGCCGACAGGGAAATGGAGAGCAGTACTTC. This sequence encodes CASSRQGNGEQYF.

There are many counts of this clonotype. The chain is built from TRBV20-1 and TRBJ1-1; D gene ambiguous. The germline V and J ends were trimmed by 3 bases and 2 bases, with 7 bases remaining between them. This CDR3 is built from 12 residues. Per the germline V gene, CDR1 is DFQATT and CDR2 is SNEGSKA (reference sequence). Here the CDR3 DNA reads TGCAGTGCTAGGAGCCCCAACACTGAAGCTTTCTTT. Amino acids: CSARSPNTEAFF.

In its sample, this clonotype was seen many times. This chain connects TRBV18 to TRBJ1-1; D is unresolved. Germline V CDR1 and CDR2: KGHSH, LQKENI. V lost 5 bases and J 0 bases, leaving 7 bases between the germline ends. The CDR3 covers 13 residues. The CDR3 nucleotides read TGTGCCAGCTCAGAAGACATGAACACTGAAGCTTTCTTT. Translating gives CASSEDMNTEAFF.

This clonotype has just a few counts. At one end, the junction sequence differs from germline, possibly due to a read error. The J gene is TRBJ2-7, the V gene TRBV3-1, with 10 bases that match TRBD2. CDR1 and CDR2 from the germline V gene are LGHDT and YNNKEL (reference sequence). The CDR3 has 14 residues. CDR3 DNA sequence: TGTGCCAGCAGCCCCGGACTAGCGGCGGGGGAGCAGCACTTC. Amino acids: CASSPGLAAGEQHF.

Turning to this clonotype: Germline is not matched at one junction end, which may reflect a read error. The rearrangement uses TRBV7-9 and TRBJ2-7; 14 nucleotides align to TRBD2. CDR1 SEHNR and CDR2 FQNEAQ come from the germline V gene (reference sequence). This CDR3 region has 17 residues. As DNA, the CDR3 is TGTGCCAACAGCTTGAAGGGGACTAGCGGGAGCCCCTACGAGCAGTACTTC. This translates into CANSLKGTSGSPYEQYF.

This sequence joins TRBV25-1 and TRBJ1-6; a weak D match, TRBD1 (5 bases). The V gene lost 3 bases and the J gene lost 6 bases, with 9 bases spanning the gap. CDR3 length equals 14 residues. Germline V gene data show CDR1 as MGHDK and CDR2 as SYGVNS. The CDR3 spells CASSDRDGNSPLHF. The CDR3 coding sequence is TGTGCCAGCAGTGACAGGGACGGTAATTCACCCCTCCACTTT.

This clonotype was observed a few times. The chain joins TRBV24-1 to TRBJ1-2; TRBD1 might be the D (5 bases). Per germline, CDR1 KGHDR and CDR2 SFDVKD. V was shortened by 4 bases and J by 5 bases, with 13 bases between the two germline ends. This CDR3 spans 14 amino acids. Here the CDR3 reads CATSDLPEGYGYTF. The CDR3 DNA is TGTGCCACCAGTGACCTTCCTGAGGGGTATGGCTACACCTTC.

This clonotype was recorded many times. The chain employs TRBV6-1 and TRBJ1-1; 11 bases align to TRBD1. Trimming at V came to 4 bases and at J to 4 bases, leaving 5 bases not matched to a gene. The germline V gene has CDR1 MNHNS and CDR2 SASEGT. This CDR3 has 15 residues. The CDR3 loop reads CASSGRGTGGTEAFF. CDR3 nucleotide sequence: TGTGCCAGCAGTGGTCGGGGGACAGGGGGCACTGAAGCTTTCTTT.

The genes are TRBV7-9 and TRBJ2-7; D perhaps matches TRBD1 (7 bases). The CDR3 spans 14 residues. Trimming stripped 5 bases from V and 0 bases from J, with 11 bases between. Germline-derived CDR1 and CDR2 are SEHNR and FQNEAQ (reference sequence). The CDR3, as DNA: TGTGCCAGCAGCCAGGGGGGAAGCTCCTACGAGCAGTACTTC. This sequence encodes CASSQGGSSYEQYF. Variable domain in full (rest from reference TRBV7-9 and TRBJ2-7): DTGVSQNPRHKITKRGQNVTFRCDPISEHNRLYWYRQTLGQGPEFLTYFQNEAQLEKSRLLSDRFSAERPKGSFSTLEIQRTEQGDSAMYLCASSQGGSSYEQYFGPGTRLTVT.

The chain recombines TRBV19 with TRBJ2-1; the D is unclear. V was shortened by 3 bases and J by 7 bases, with 10 bases between the two germline ends. Germline CDR1 and CDR2: LNHDA and SQIVND (reference sequence). The CDR3 is 13 residues long. The CDR3 here is CASSIRIKNEQFF. The CDR3 coding sequence is TGTGCCAGTAGTATCCGGATTAAGAATGAGCAGTTCTTC.

The table lists this clonotype with many counts. The rearrangement links TRBV5-1 to TRBJ1-2; 7 positions agree with TRBD1. The length of the CDR3 is 14 residues. Trimming cost V 3 bases and J 4 bases; bases outside gene matches: 6. From germline, CDR1 is SGHRS and CDR2 YFSETQ. CDR3 protein: CASSSGTAAYGYTF. For the CDR3, the DNA is TGCGCCAGCAGCTCCGGGACAGCCGCCTATGGCTACACCTTC.

The V call is TRBV14, the J call TRBJ1-2; no clear D gene. The CDR3 is 13 amino acids. Trimming cost V 4 bases and J 6 bases, with 12 bases left between them. Germline assignment: CDR1 SGHDN and CDR2 FVKESK. Here the CDR3 DNA reads TGTGCCAGCAGCCTCGGACGGCTTGATGGCTACACCTTC. Protein sequence: CASSLGRLDGYTF.

The genes are TRBV11-2 and TRBJ1-5; perhaps TRBD1 as D (5 bases). The V gene's germline CDR1 is SGHAT and CDR2 FQNNGV. The V end was cut by 5 bases, the J end by 3 bases, with 14 bases between. This CDR3 is built from 15 residues. The CDR3 coding sequence is TGTGCCAGCAGCCTCAGCTGGGGGGACAATCAGCCCCAGCATTTT. Translated, it gives CASSLSWGDNQPQHF.

The chain recombines TRBV6-5 with TRBJ1-2; no definite D call. In germline, CDR1 is MNHEY, CDR2 SVGAGI. This CDR3 has 13 amino acids. The ends were cut back, 7 bases at V and 1 base at J, with 10 bases in the middle. This CDR3 is CASKAGLNYGYTF. As DNA, the CDR3 is TGTGCCAGCAAGGCAGGTCTTAACTATGGCTACACCTTC.

The count of this clonotype is one. The rearrangement joins TRBV20-1 to TRBJ2-7; 9 nucleotides align to TRBD2. The germline V gene encodes CDR1 DFQATT and CDR2 SNEGSKA (reference sequence). The junction had 4 bases not matched to a gene; V was cut back by 1 base and J by 3 bases. The CDR3 extends over 14 amino acids. The CDR3 spells CSARVSGRNYEQYF. The CDR3 nucleotides read TGCAGTGCTAGAGTTAGCGGGAGAAACTACGAGCAGTACTTC.

A remark on this clonotype: A junction end diverges from the germline sequence, so it may reflect a read error. This sequence joins TRBV5-1 and TRBJ2-5; 10 positions agree with TRBD2. CDR1 is SGHRS and CDR2 is YFSETQ in the germline V gene. This CDR3 is 17 amino acids long. For the CDR3, the DNA is TGCGCCAGCAGCTTGGTCCTAGCGGGAGCCCCGGGAGAGACCCAGCACTTC. Its translation: CASSLVLAGAPGETQHF.

The CDR3 bases are TGCAGTGCTAGCGGGGTCCAAGAGACCCAGTACTTC. Protein: CSASGVQETQYF. This chain connects TRBV20-1 to TRBJ2-5, with D maybe TRBD2 (5 bases). Per the germline V gene, CDR1 is DFQATT and CDR2 is SNEGSKA (reference sequence). V was cut by 3 bases and J by 1 base, with 6 bases left in between. This CDR3 contains 12 residues.

As DNA, the CDR3 is TGTGCCAGCAGCGAGACTAGCGGGAGGGCCGTTCAGTTCTTC. As protein: CASSETSGRAVQFF. The rearrangement links TRBV7-2 to TRBJ2-1; 14 nucleotides align to TRBD2. V dropped 5 bases and J dropped 13; count of bases not matched to a gene: 7. CDR3 size: 14 residues. Germline lookup yields CDR1 SGHTA and CDR2 FQGNSA.